Listed below are T cell receptor beta chains from one sample, sequenced in a study of radiation and T cells in renal cell carcinoma. TCRdb's copy holds only in-frame clones and misses some; the assay was immunoSEQ multiplex PCR. The sample has about 24,000 clones; 58% are singletons. The sample here was tumor tissue, taken from a patient whose treatment was nephrectomy without radiotherapy. These receptor sequences come from a man in his forties with renal cell carcinoma. Both conserved end residues are part of each CDR3. Each record gives: V gene, J gene, D gene, clone size, CDR3 DNA, CDR3 protein. D genes are given only for firm matches. The size field is filled for only some rows; it gives once, few, many or a size class.

TRBV6-4	TRBJ2-1	TRBD2	.	TGTGCCAGCAGTGCTGGACTAGCCGATTACAATGAGCAGTTCTTC	CASSAGLADYNEQFF
TRBV18	TRBJ2-1	.	.	TGTGCCAGCTCACCCAATCGAGGGGGGTCCTACAATGAGCAGTTCTTC	CASSPNRGGSYNEQFF
TRBV5-4	TRBJ1-2	TRBD1	.	TGTGCCAGCAGCCTCGGACAGGCTTCGAACTATGGCTACACCTTC	CASSLGQASNYGYTF
TRBV28	TRBJ1-6	TRBD1	few	TGTGCCAGCAGTTTGCGGGCAGGGGGGTCACCCCTCCACTTT	CASSLRAGGSPLHF
TRBV5-4	TRBJ2-2	.	few	TGTGCCAGCAGCCAATCTCTCCGGGGAGACGGGGAGCTGTTTTTT	CASSQSLRGDGELFF
TRBV20-1	TRBJ1-2	.	.	TGCAGTGCCATGGATGGCTACACCTTC	CSAMDGYTF
TRBV7-6	TRBJ1-1	.	few	TGTGCCAGCAGCCCAGAAAGGGGAATTAGCACTGAAGCTTTCTTT	CASSPERGISTEAFF
TRBV15	TRBJ2-5	.	once	TGTGCCACCAGCAGAGATGGGGAGACCCAGTACTTC	CATSRDGETQYF
TRBV4-2	TRBJ2-5	.	.	TGTGCCAGCAGGGACAGCTTACAAGAGACCCAGTACTTC	CASRDSLQETQYF
TRBV29-1	TRBJ1-5	.	.	TGCAGCGTTTCTTTGGGGGAGGAGAACGCTATGGACCAGCCCCAGCATTTT	CSVSLGEENAMDQPQHF
TRBV5-6	TRBJ2-2	.	.	TGTGCCAGCAAGGGGTGGACCCAGGGGACCGGGGAGCTGTTTTTT	CASKGWTQGTGELFF
TRBV27	TRBJ1-2	.	few	TGTGCCAGCAGTTTGAGGGTACGGGATGGCTACACCTTC	CASSLRVRDGYTF
TRBV9	TRBJ2-7	TRBD2	.	TGTGCCAGCAGTCGGGAGGGTATCTACGAGCAGTACTTC	CASSREGIYEQYF
TRBV9	TRBJ1-6	.	.	TGTGCCAGCAGCCTCCGGGAGGGATATGCACCCCTCCACTTT	CASSLREGYAPLHF
TRBV29-1	TRBJ1-2	TRBD1	.	TGCAGCGTTGGGGAACAGGGGCGGGATGGCTACACCTTC	CSVGEQGRDGYTF
TRBV18	TRBJ1-3	TRBD1	.	TGTGCCAGCTCGGGACAGGGAAACACCATATATTTT	CASSGQGNTIYF